The T cell receptor beta chain described here comes from a study of cytomegalovirus exposure and HLA in healthy donors. Notes on the study in general: High specificity and sensitivity for cytomegalovirus status were reported for the classifier. According to the study, 150 to 200 TCR beta chains were cytomegalovirus-associated. The finding came from a later analysis; first-cohort TCR clusters tended to co-occur in the 110 or so validation repertoires.

The CDR3 consists of 15 residues. Looked up from germline, CDR1 is GTSNPN and CDR2 is SVGIG (reference sequence). The ends were cut back, 4 bases at V and 4 bases at J, with 19 bases in the middle. A note on this clone: Its antigen is as yet unknown.

Profiling relied on immunoSEQ multiplex PCR, and the TCRdb table lists in-frame clones only, not all of them. The sample yields roughly 120,000 clones, more than 75% seen once. The donors were part of the validation cohort, which consisted of some 120 subjects and was separate from the first cohort of 666 subjects. The specimen was PBMCs. The V and J genes are TRBV30 and TRBJ1-2; D perhaps matches TRBD1 (6 bases). The sequence derives from a man aged 18 to 30 in good health and CMV-seronegative. CDR3 nucleotide sequence: TGTGCCTGGACCCGTGGGGGGGGCGGTGGCTATGGCTACACCTTC. Amino acids: CAWTRGGGGGYGYTF.